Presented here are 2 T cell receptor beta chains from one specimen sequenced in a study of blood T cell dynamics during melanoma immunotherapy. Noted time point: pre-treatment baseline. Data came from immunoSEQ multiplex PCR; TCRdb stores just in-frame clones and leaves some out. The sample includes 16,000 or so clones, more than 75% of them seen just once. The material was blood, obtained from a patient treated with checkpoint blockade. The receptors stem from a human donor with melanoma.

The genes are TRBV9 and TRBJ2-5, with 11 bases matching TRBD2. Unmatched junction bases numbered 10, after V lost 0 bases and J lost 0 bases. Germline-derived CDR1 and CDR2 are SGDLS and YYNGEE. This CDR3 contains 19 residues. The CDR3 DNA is TGTGCCAGCAGCGTAGGCCTAGCGGGGGGACCGGAGTACCAAGAGACCCAGTACTTC. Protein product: CASSVGLAGGPEYQETQYF.

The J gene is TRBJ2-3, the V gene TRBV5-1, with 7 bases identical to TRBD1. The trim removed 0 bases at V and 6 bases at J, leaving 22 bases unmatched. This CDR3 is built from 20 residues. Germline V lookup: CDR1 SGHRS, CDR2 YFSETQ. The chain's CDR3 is CASSLGTGPPGSQLHDTQYF. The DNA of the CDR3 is TGCGCCAGCAGCTTGGGGACAGGCCCTCCGGGTAGCCAATTACACGATACGCAGTATTTT. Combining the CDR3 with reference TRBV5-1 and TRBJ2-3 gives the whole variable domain KAGVTQTPRYLIKTRGQQVTLSCSPISGHRSVSWYQQTPGQGLQFLFEYFSETQRNKGNFPGRFSGRQFSNSRSEMNVSTLELGDSALYLCASSLGTGPPGSQLHDTQYFGPGTRLTVL.